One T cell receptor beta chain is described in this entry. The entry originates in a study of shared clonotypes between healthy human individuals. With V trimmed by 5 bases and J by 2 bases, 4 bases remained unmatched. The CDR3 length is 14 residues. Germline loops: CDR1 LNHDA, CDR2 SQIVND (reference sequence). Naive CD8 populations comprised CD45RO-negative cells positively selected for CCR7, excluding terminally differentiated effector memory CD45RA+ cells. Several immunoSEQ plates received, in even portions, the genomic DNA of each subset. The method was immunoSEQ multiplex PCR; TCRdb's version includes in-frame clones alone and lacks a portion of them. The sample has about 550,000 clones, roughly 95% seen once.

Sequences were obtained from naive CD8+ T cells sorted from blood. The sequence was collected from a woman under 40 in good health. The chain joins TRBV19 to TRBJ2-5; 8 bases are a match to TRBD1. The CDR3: CASSWGTGQETQYF. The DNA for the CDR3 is TGTGCCAGTAGTTGGGGGACAGGACAAGAGACCCAGTACTTC.